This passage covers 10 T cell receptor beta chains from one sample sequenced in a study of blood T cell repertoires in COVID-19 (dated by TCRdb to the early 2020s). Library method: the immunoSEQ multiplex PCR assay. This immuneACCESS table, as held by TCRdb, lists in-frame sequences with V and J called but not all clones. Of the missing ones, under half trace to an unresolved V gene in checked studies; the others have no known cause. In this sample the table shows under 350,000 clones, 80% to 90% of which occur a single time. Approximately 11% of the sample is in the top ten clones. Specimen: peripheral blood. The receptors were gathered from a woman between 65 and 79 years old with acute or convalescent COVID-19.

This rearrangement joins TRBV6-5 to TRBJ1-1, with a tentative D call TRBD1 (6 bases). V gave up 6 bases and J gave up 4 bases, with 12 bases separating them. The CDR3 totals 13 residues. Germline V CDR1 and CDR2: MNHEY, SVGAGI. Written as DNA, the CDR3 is TGTGCCAGCAGGGATACAGGGTTCACTGAAGCTTTCTTT. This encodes CASRDTGFTEAFF.

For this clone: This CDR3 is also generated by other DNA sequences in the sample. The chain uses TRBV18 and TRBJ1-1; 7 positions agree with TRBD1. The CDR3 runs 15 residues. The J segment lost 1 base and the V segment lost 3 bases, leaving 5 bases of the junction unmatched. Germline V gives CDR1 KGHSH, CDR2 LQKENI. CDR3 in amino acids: CASSPEQGKNTEAFF. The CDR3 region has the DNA TGTGCCAGCTCACCTGAACAGGGGAAGAACACTGAAGCTTTCTTT.

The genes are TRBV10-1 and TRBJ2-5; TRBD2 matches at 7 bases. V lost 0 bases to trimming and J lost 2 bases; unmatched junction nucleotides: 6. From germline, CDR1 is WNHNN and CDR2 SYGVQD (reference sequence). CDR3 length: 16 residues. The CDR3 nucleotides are TGCGCCAGCAGTGAGTCGACTGGGGGGGGGCAAGAGACCCAGTACTTC. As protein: CASSESTGGGQETQYF.

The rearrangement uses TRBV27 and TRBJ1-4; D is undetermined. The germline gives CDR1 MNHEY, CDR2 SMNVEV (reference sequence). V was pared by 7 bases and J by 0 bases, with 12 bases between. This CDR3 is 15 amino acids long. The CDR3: CASKRLLSTNEKLFF. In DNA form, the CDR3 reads TGTGCCAGCAAGAGGCTCCTTTCAACTAATGAAAAACTGTTTTTT. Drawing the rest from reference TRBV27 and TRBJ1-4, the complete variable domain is EAQVTQNPRYLITVTGKKLTVTCSQNMNHEYMSWYRQDPGLGLRQIYYSMNVEVTDKGDVPEGYKVSRKEKRNFPLILESPSPNQTSLYFCASKRLLSTNEKLFFGSGTQLSVL.

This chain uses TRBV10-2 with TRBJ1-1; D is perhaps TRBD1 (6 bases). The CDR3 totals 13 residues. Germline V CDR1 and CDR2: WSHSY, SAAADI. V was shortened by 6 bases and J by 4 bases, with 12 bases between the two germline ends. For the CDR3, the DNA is TGCGCCAGCAGCCCAGGGGTGGGCACTGAAGCTTTCTTT. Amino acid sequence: CASSPGVGTEAFF.

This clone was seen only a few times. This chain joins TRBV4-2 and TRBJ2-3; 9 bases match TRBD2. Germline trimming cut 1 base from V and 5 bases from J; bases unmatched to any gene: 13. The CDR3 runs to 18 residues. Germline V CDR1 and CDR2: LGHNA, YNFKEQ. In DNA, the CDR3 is TGTGCCAGCAGCCAAGGGCCCCCGCGGGGGGGCCGGATAGATACGCAGTATTTT. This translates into CASSQGPPRGGRIDTQYF.

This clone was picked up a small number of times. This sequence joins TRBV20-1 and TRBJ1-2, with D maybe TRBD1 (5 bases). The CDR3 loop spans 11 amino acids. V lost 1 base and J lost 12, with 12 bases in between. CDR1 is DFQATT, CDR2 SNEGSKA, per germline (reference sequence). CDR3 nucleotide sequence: TGCAGTGCTAGAGGAGGCAGGGATAACACCTTC. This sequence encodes CSARGGRDNTF.

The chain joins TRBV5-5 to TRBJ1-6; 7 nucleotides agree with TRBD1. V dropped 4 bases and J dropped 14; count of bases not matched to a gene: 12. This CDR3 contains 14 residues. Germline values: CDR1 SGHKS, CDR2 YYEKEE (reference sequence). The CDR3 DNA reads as TGTGCCAGCAGCACCGGGACAGCTCGCTTGGCCCTCCACTTT. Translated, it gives CASSTGTARLALHF. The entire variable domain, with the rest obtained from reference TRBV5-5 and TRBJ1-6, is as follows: DAGVTQSPTHLIKTRGQQVTLRCSPISGHKSVSWYQQVLGQGPQFIFQYYEKEERGRGNFPDRFSARQFPNYSSELNVNALLLGDSALYLCASSTGTARLALHFGNGTRLTVT.

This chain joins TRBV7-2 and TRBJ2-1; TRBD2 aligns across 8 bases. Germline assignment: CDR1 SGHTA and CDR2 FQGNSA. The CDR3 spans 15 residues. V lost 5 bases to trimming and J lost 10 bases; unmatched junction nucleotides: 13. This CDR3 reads CASSQRGGRWEEQFF. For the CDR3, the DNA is TGTGCCAGCAGCCAACGGGGGGGCCGATGGGAAGAGCAGTTCTTC. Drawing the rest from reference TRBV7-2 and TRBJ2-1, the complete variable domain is GAGVSQSPSNKVTEKGKDVELRCDPISGHTALYWYRQSLGQGLEFLIYFQGNSAPDKSGLPSDRFSAERTGGSVSTLTIQRTQQEDSAVYLCASSQRGGRWEEQFFGPGTRLTVL.

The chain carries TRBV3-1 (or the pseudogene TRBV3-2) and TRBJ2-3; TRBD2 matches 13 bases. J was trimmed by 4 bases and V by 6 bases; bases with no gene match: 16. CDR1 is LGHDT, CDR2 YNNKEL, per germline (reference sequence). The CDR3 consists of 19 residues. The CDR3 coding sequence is TGTGCCAGCAGTCAAAAACTGGTCCGACTAGCGGGGGGCTCAGATACGCAGTATTTT. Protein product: CASSQKLVRLAGGSDTQYF.